The rows below give T cell receptor beta chains drawn from one sample of a study of T cells in localized non-small cell lung cancer. Clones were read by immunoSEQ multiplex PCR, and TCRdb kept only the in-frame ones, dropping some. The sample gives fewer than 45,000 clones, 85% to 90% of which show up once; about 6.6% is in the top ten. The material was peripheral blood, obtained before any cancer treatment. These receptors all come from a woman aged 18 to 50 with stage III lung adenocarcinoma. The CDR3 runs from the conserved cysteine through the conserved F or W. A D gene is named only where the DNA matches it firmly. Some rows mark clone size as missing; the rest say once, few, many or name a class of expanded clone.

v_call	j_call	clone_size	d_call	cdr3_aa	cdr3_nt
TRBV19	TRBJ1-5	few	.	CASSIGVSQRNQPQHF	TGTGCCAGTAGTATAGGGGTGTCGCAGCGCAATCAGCCCCAGCATTTT
TRBV6-6	TRBJ2-6	.	.	CASSSRAANVLTF	TGTGCCAGCAGCTCTAGGGCGGCCAACGTCCTGACTTTC
TRBV30	TRBJ2-3	.	.	CAWGTRDTQYF	TGTGCCTGGGGGACAAGAGATACGCAGTATTTT
TRBV6-1	TRBJ1-6	.	.	CASSGADSPLHF	TGTGCCAGCAGTGGGGCAGATTCACCCCTCCACTTT
TRBV11-1	TRBJ1-1	few	.	CASSSGRRGAFF	TGTGCCAGCAGCTCGGGACGGCGGGGAGCTTTCTTT
TRBV27	TRBJ2-3	.	.	CASSLVSMGPDTQYF	TGTGCCAGCAGTTTGGTGTCAATGGGGCCAGATACGCAGTATTTT
TRBV7-9	TRBJ1-5	.	.	CASSLGAGFSNQPQHF	TGTGCCAGCAGCTTGGGAGCAGGATTTAGCAATCAGCCCCAGCATTTT
TRBV2	TRBJ1-4	once	TRBD1	CASSARTGRGEKLFF	TGTGCCAGCAGTGCGCGGACAGGGCGAGGTGAAAAACTGTTTTTT
TRBV30	TRBJ2-5	few	.	CAWDSQETQYF	TGTGCCTGGGACAGTCAAGAGACCCAGTACTTC
TRBV29-1	TRBJ1-3	.	.	CSVGGDGNTIYF	TGCAGCGTTGGAGGGGACGGAAACACCATATATTTT
TRBV5-1	TRBJ2-1	.	TRBD1	CASSQGQGAQSEQFF	TGCGCCAGCAGCCAGGGACAGGGGGCGCAGAGTGAGCAGTTCTTC
TRBV5-4	TRBJ1-2	.	.	CASSNAGDYGYTF	TGTGCCAGCAGCAACGCCGGGGACTATGGCTACACCTTC
TRBV2	TRBJ2-5	once	.	CASGRGQIQETQYF	TGTGCCAGCGGGAGAGGACAGATCCAAGAGACCCAGTACTTC
TRBV5-6	TRBJ2-1	.	.	CASSSKQGSYLGNEQFF	TGTGCCAGCAGCAGTAAACAGGGTTCGTATTTGGGCAATGAGCAGTTCTTC
TRBV6-1	TRBJ1-6	.	TRBD1	CASSVSRDRGVIHHF	TGTGCCAGCAGTGTATCCCGGGACAGGGGTGTGATACACCACTTT
TRBV11-3	TRBJ1-1	.	TRBD1	CASSRRQGYTEAFF	TGTGCCAGCAGCCGTAGACAGGGCTACACTGAAGCTTTCTTT
TRBV19	TRBJ2-2	.	.	CASSWGGGAGELFF	TGTGCCAGTAGCTGGGGAGGGGGCGCCGGGGAGCTGTTTTTT
TRBV30	TRBJ2-7	few	.	CAWSGGSSRKNEQYF	TGTGCCTGGAGTGGGGGTTCGAGCCGAAAAAACGAGCAGTACTTC
TRBV2	TRBJ1-6	.	.	CASHEIGVDSPLHF	TGTGCCAGCCATGAGATAGGGGTGGATTCACCCCTCCACTTT
TRBV7-3	TRBJ2-2	.	TRBD2	CASSFSGGNTGELFF	TGTGCCAGCAGCTTTAGCGGGGGGAACACCGGGGAGCTGTTTTTT
TRBV18	TRBJ2-7	.	.	CASSPRIQGNPYEQYF	TGTGCCAGCTCACCAAGAATACAGGGAAATCCCTACGAGCAGTACTTC
TRBV14	TRBJ2-1	.	.	CASSQVPGGEQFF	TGTGCCAGCAGCCAAGTACCAGGAGGGGAGCAGTTCTTC
TRBV5-4	TRBJ1-1	.	.	CASSEPGRGGTEAFF	TGTGCCAGCAGCGAACCCGGGAGGGGGGGAACTGAAGCTTTCTTT
TRBV5-8	TRBJ2-3	.	TRBD2	CASSVGLEGPTDTQYF	TGTGCCAGCAGCGTGGGACTAGAAGGGCCCACAGATACGCAGTATTTT
TRBV20-1	TRBJ2-5	once	.	CSARDLETQYF	TGCAGTGCTAGAGACTTAGAGACCCAGTACTTC
TRBV7-9	TRBJ1-4	.	TRBD1	CASSFTGEGANEKLFF	TGTGCCAGCAGCTTCACAGGGGAGGGGGCTAATGAAAAACTGTTTTTT
TRBV6-5	TRBJ2-3	.	.	CASSKPSAGTDTQYF	TGTGCCAGCAGCAAACCGTCCGCTGGCACAGATACGCAGTATTTT
TRBV18	TRBJ2-2	.	.	CASSPILGGTGELFF	TGTGCCAGCTCACCGATCCTGGGAGGAACCGGGGAGCTGTTTTTT
TRBV19	TRBJ2-6	.	TRBD1	CASSIDQYRTGGDSGANVLTF	TGTGCCAGTAGTATAGACCAGTACCGGACAGGGGGCGACTCTGGGGCCAACGTCCTGACTTTC
TRBV2	TRBJ1-1	.	.	CARRGQKNTEAFF	TGTGCCAGAAGAGGACAGAAGAACACTGAAGCTTTCTTT
TRBV7-9	TRBJ2-7	.	.	CASSLSRFYEQYF	TGTGCCAGCAGCTTAAGCAGGTTTTACGAGCAGTACTTC
TRBV29-1	TRBJ1-1	.	.	CSVEGGRGTEAFF	TGCAGCGTTGAAGGGGGCAGGGGAACTGAAGCTTTCTTT
TRBV11-2	TRBJ2-5	.	.	CASSLKETQYF	TGTGCCAGCAGCCTAAAAGAGACCCAGTACTTC
TRBV18	TRBJ2-1	.	.	CASSPMLGLLNEQFF	TGTGCCAGCTCACCAATGCTCGGCCTATTGAATGAGCAGTTCTTC
TRBV7-7	TRBJ2-2	.	.	CASRDGLNTGELFF	TGTGCTAGCAGGGACGGACTGAACACCGGGGAGCTGTTTTTT
TRBV7-6	TRBJ2-5	.	.	CASSLVPQETQYF	TGTGCCAGCAGCTTAGTCCCCCAAGAGACCCAGTACTTC
TRBV6-6	TRBJ1-1	.	TRBD1	CASRDSTGANTEAFF	TGTGCCAGCAGAGACTCGACAGGGGCAAACACTGAAGCTTTCTTT
TRBV6-6	TRBJ2-7	.	.	CASSYSPAGEQYF	TGTGCCAGCAGTTACTCCCCCGCAGGCGAGCAGTACTTC
TRBV27	TRBJ2-3	.	.	CASSSYGLTGTDTQYF	TGTGCCAGCAGTTCATACGGACTCACTGGGACAGATACGCAGTATTTT
TRBV5-8	TRBJ2-3	.	.	CASSLGLPTDTQYF	TGTGCCAGCAGCTTAGGGCTACCCACAGATACGCAGTATTTT
TRBV19	TRBJ2-3	.	.	CASRPRLMTDTQYF	TGTGCCAGTAGACCAAGACTAATGACAGATACGCAGTATTTT
TRBV12-5	TRBJ2-2	.	.	CASGAQVPGELFF	TGTGCTAGTGGTGCCCAGGTACCCGGGGAGCTGTTTTTT
TRBV5-6	TRBJ2-5	.	.	CASSSRRLGGETQYF	TGTGCCAGCAGCTCGAGGCGTCTAGGCGGAGAGACCCAGTACTTC
TRBV6-1	TRBJ2-7	.	.	CASSEQAAYEQYF	TGTGCCAGCAGTGAACAGGCGGCCTACGAGCAGTACTTC
TRBV19	TRBJ1-5	once	TRBD1	CASSDSQGAGSNQPQHF	TGTGCCAGTAGTGACTCACAGGGGGCAGGGAGCAATCAGCCCCAGCATTTT
TRBV19	TRBJ1-2	.	TRBD1	CASSIDRGRGGYTF	TGTGCCAGTAGTATAGACAGGGGGAGAGGTGGCTACACCTTC
TRBV29-1	TRBJ1-1	.	.	CSVERGENTEAFF	TGCAGCGTTGAGAGGGGAGAGAACACTGAAGCTTTCTTT
TRBV7-2	TRBJ1-6	.	.	CASSLTGARSPLHF	TGTGCCAGCAGCTTAACGGGGGCAAGATCACCCCTCCACTTT
TRBV6-5	TRBJ2-7	.	.	CASSNPQKIYEQYF	TGTGCCAGCAGTAACCCCCAGAAGATCTACGAGCAGTACTTC
TRBV5-6	TRBJ1-5	.	.	CASRMMGSNQPQHF	TGTGCCAGCAGGATGATGGGTAGCAATCAGCCCCAGCATTTT